The entry that follows covers one TCR beta chain sequence. As yet, its antigen is unknown. The CDR3 runs 14 residues. V shed 7 bases and J shed 5 bases, with 18 bases lying between them. Germline loops: CDR1 MNHNY, CDR2 SVGAGI (reference sequence). MiXCR, run by TCRdb on the 5' RACE reads, gives a single entry per CDR3 protein. The table shows 150,000 to 200,000 distinct CDR3 sequences, with around a third occurring only once. The sample originates from a study of T-cell memory formation after mild COVID-19. In the study overall: Across donors, TCR clusters were largely donor specific. Study results and caveats: While clones contracting from day 15 to 85 were balanced between CD4 and CD8, later expanders leaned CD4+.

The chain employs TRBV6-6 and TRBJ2-7; the D gene is possibly TRBD2 (6 bases). The clonotype originates from an adult woman who had mild COVID-19 (a few samples of this study predate the infection). Cell type and time point are not known. The sequencing sample was made of PBMCs or a T cell subset sorted from them (not recorded which). The CDR3 protein is CASNRRELSDEQYF. CDR3 sequence (DNA): TGTGCCAGCAACAGGCGGGAATTAAGCGACGAGCAGTACTTC.